The present T cell receptor (beta chain) was sequenced within a study of brain T cells in children with intractable seizures. Notes on the study in general: Only CDR3 sequence similarity suggested viral specificity, without known HCMV serostatus. Pre- and post-surgery blood differed in depth, so pre-surgery absences may be undersampling.

Surgery cases with the highest brain T cell transcript signatures were chosen for sequencing. Germline V gene data show CDR1 as LGHNT and CDR2 as FRNRAP. This CDR3 is 15 amino acids long. Trimming stripped 5 bases from V and 8 bases from J, with 19 bases between. About this clone itself: The antigen is undetermined.

Sequencing used immunoSEQ multiplex PCR; TCRdb keeps in-frame clones, though not all of them. Here the sample spans tens of thousands of clones, approximately 94% being singletons. This sequence originates from a boy in the first two years of life with tuberous sclerosis and intractable seizures. This chain joins TRBV12-5 and TRBJ2-1; D not certain. The sample here was peripheral blood, taken at surgery. The CDR3, as DNA: TGTGCTAGTGGTGTGGCCCGGGCCCTAGGAGATGAGCAGTTCTTC. Amino acids: CASGVARALGDEQFF.